This TCR beta chain derives from a study of Tregs in tolerant kidney transplant recipients. Study-wide points: No direct test of biological reproducibility was done here. Donor-specific Treg expansion exceeded global Treg expansion in tolerant patients, suggesting antigen drive.

Related graft donors supplied nonmyeloablative bone marrow transplants, and mixed chimerism was transient. Unstimulated regulatory T cells (CD4+CD25+CD127-), CD4+CD25- non-regulatory cells, CD4 and CD8 cells were FACS-sorted from thawed PBMCs. About this clone: The antigen is undetermined.

The protocol was immunoSEQ multiplex PCR, while the TCRdb copy is restricted to in-frame clones and leaves out a portion. The sample has tens of thousands of clones, over 85% seen once; the top ten hold 1.6%. Sequencing used CD4+ T cells from blood (PBMCs), obtained 12 months after the transplant. This receptor was identified in a human patient who received a combined kidney and bone marrow transplant. Some T cells may be the graft donor's.

CDR3 in amino acids: CASSRLNTEAFF. CDR3 DNA: TGTGCCAGCAGCCGTTTGAACACTGAAGCTTTCTTT. The rearrangement uses TRBV5-4 and TRBJ1-1; the D is unclear. This CDR3 spans 12 amino acids. Trimming removed 4 bases at V and 0 bases at J, with 4 bases between. Germline CDR1 reads SGHNT; CDR2 reads YYREEE (reference sequence).